This passage covers 27 T cell receptor beta chains from one sample sequenced in a study of blood T cells in healthy people across ages. A sample-barcoded 5' primer and a J-beta primer mix were used in a second PCR of about 7 to 12 cycles. MiXCR was run by TCRdb on the 5' RACE reads, yielding one entry per CDR3 protein. The repertoire holds roughly 800,000 distinct CDR3 sequences, about three fifths seen once, with about 20% in the top ten. What was sequenced was blood. The receptors derive from a man under 40 in good health.

The chain couples TRBV6-1 to TRBJ1-2; D call uncertain. The CDR3 totals 13 residues. V lost 5 bases to trimming and J lost 6 bases, with 13 bases between them. In germline, CDR1 is MNHNS, CDR2 SASEGT. The CDR3, as DNA: TGTGCCAGCAGTTCCCCGGCGCAGGATGGCTACACCTTC. Residues: CASSSPAQDGYTF.

This clonotype was found a few times. This chain connects TRBV6-5 to TRBJ2-4; D is perhaps TRBD1 or TRBD2 (5 bases each). The length of the CDR3 is 18 residues. Trimming stripped 2 bases from V and 3 bases from J, with 20 bases between. Germline CDR1 MNHEY, CDR2 SVGAGI. In DNA form, the CDR3 reads TGTGCCAGCAGTTACCCCCGGGCCGGGGCTGTTGACAAAAACATTCAGTACTTC. This sequence encodes CASSYPRAGAVDKNIQYF.

A note on this clonotype: This could be a read error, since a much larger clone is one nucleotide away. CDR3 region: CASSQDRRPYNEQYF. The CDR3 bases are TGTGCCAGCAGCCAAGACAGGCGCCCTTACAATGAGCAGTACTTC. The chain has TRBV3-1 and TRBJ2-5; D not resolved. The CDR3 is made up of 15 amino acids. The germline V and J ends were trimmed by 0 bases and 11 bases, with 19 bases remaining between them. Germline lookup yields CDR1 LGHDT and CDR2 YNNKEL (reference sequence).

The CDR3 region has the DNA TGTGCCACCCTAGACACTAATTCCGGGGAGCTGTTTTTT. Translated, it gives CATLDTNSGELFF. The gene calls are TRBV6-5 and TRBJ2-2; D is unresolved. V was shortened by 10 bases and J by 6 bases, with 15 bases between the two germline ends. This CDR3 contains 13 residues. Looked up from germline, CDR1 is MNHEY and CDR2 is SVGAGI.

This CDR3 is CASTRGDGLGTQYF. The DNA for the CDR3 is TGTGCCAGCACCCGCGGGGACGGCCTAGGGACCCAGTACTTC. This rearrangement joins TRBV6-2 or TRBV6-3 to TRBJ2-5; weak D call: TRBD2 (6 bases). V was trimmed by 7 bases and J by 7 bases, leaving 19 bases between them. The CDR3 contains 14 residues. Germline V CDR1 and CDR2: MNHEY, SVGEGT.

The rearrangement joins TRBV15 to TRBJ2-5; D possibly corresponds to TRBD2 (6 bases). Judging by the DNA end, TRBJ2-7 fits better; the J call may be wrong. The CDR3 is 14 residues long. Looked up from germline, CDR1 is LNHNV and CDR2 is YYDKDF (reference sequence). The CDR3 bases are TGTGCCACCAGCGTACCGGGACTTCCATACGAGCAGTACTTC. It translates to CATSVPGLPYEQYF.

V usage is TRBV7-2 and J usage is TRBJ1-2; D unresolved. The CDR3 runs to 15 residues. With 2 bases removed from V and 3 bases from J, the gap between germline ends came to 13 bases. From germline, CDR1 is SGHTA and CDR2 FQGNSA. The CDR3 spells CASSLLSPGHYGYTF. The CDR3 region has the DNA TGTGCCAGCAGCTTACTATCCCCAGGACACTATGGCTACACCTTC.

On this clonotype itself: A junction boundary mismatches the germline segment, possibly from a read error. CDR3 protein: CASRQDGQGSEKLFF. CDR3 DNA sequence: TGTGCCAGCCGCCAAGATGGGCAGGGGAGCGAAAAACTGTTTTTT. V usage is TRBV4-2 and J usage is TRBJ1-4, with D tentatively TRBD1 (6 bases). CDR1 LGHNA and CDR2 YNFKEQ come from the germline V gene. The CDR3 sequence is 15 residues long.

The V gene is TRBV12-3 or TRBV12-4, the J gene TRBJ1-5; possible D gene TRBD1, 6 bases. The CDR3 contains 17 residues. Between the trimmed V and J ends, which lost 5 bases and 0 bases, there was a span of 17 bases. The CDR3 protein is CASSHYREGYSNQPQHF. The CDR3 nucleotides read TGTGCCAGCAGTCATTACAGGGAGGGGTATAGCAATCAGCCCCAGCATTTT.

On this clonotype: Germline and junction disagree at one end, which may indicate a read error. The J gene is TRBJ1-2, the V gene TRBV20-1; D unclear. The CDR3 covers 12 residues. The V gene's germline CDR1 is DFQATT and CDR2 SNEGSKA (reference sequence). The CDR3 is CSTSGGSYGYIF. The CDR3 DNA follows: TGCAGTACTAGCGGCGGTTCGTATGGCTACATCTTC.

V and J are TRBV29-1 and TRBJ2-5, with D possibly TRBD1 on 5 matching bases. The V gene lost 0 bases and the J gene lost 3 bases, with 5 bases spanning the gap. Germline V lookup: CDR1 SQVTM, CDR2 ANQGSEA. The CDR3 sequence is 12 residues long. The CDR3 sequence: CSVEDREETQYF. The CDR3 nucleotides read TGCAGCGTTGAAGACAGGGAAGAGACCCAGTACTTC.

This clonotype was counted between two and nine times. The gene calls are TRBV20-1 and TRBJ2-3; D not certain. V was cut by 3 bases and J by 0 bases, with 13 bases left in between. The CDR3 extends over 15 amino acids. Germline V CDR1 and CDR2: DFQATT, SNEGSKA (reference sequence). For the CDR3, the DNA is TGCAGTGCTAGCCCCTTAGCATTGAGCACAGATACGCAGTATTTT. It encodes CSASPLALSTDTQYF.

This clonotype was recorded a few times. The chain employs TRBV4-2 and TRBJ2-1, with D hard to call. Trimming cost V 1 base and J 4 bases, with 20 bases left between them. In germline, CDR1 is LGHNA, CDR2 YNFKEQ. CDR3 length equals 18 residues. CDR3: CASSQGHSLRGTYNEQFF. CDR3 coding DNA: TGTGCCAGCAGCCAAGGTCATAGCCTTCGAGGAACTTACAATGAGCAGTTCTTC.

This clonotype was detected only once. The J gene is TRBJ1-2, the V gene TRBV6-1; D gene unclear. CDR1 is MNHNS and CDR2 is SASEGT in the germline V gene. CDR3 size: 14 residues. The V gene lost 0 bases and the J gene lost 4 bases, with 9 bases spanning the gap. In DNA form, the CDR3 reads TGTGCCAGCAGTGAAGCAAGCCCTCTCTATGGCTACACCTTC. It translates to CASSEASPLYGYTF.

A few counts support this clonotype. The rearrangement links TRBV12-3 or TRBV12-4 to TRBJ2-3; D unresolved. The ends were cut back, 6 bases at V and 2 bases at J, with 18 bases in the middle. The CDR3 spans 16 residues. The CDR3 reads CASSKIVGFDTDTQYF. The CDR3 DNA follows: TGTGCCAGCAGCAAGATAGTAGGGTTTGACACAGATACGCAGTATTTT.

There are a few counts of this clonotype. The chain recombines TRBV29-1 with TRBJ1-2; D is unclear. Germline values: CDR1 SQVTM, CDR2 ANQGSEA. Trimming removed 5 bases from V and 6 bases from J, with 10 bases in between. The CDR3 consists of 11 residues. CDR3 in DNA: TGCAGCGTTAGTGGTTCGGATGGCTACACCTTC. It encodes CSVSGSDGYTF.

The J gene is TRBJ2-5, the V gene TRBV20-1, with D possibly being TRBD2 (6 bases). This CDR3 is 14 amino acids long. Germline CDR1 reads DFQATT; CDR2 reads SNEGSKA (reference sequence). V lost 5 bases to trimming and J lost 11 bases, with 24 bases between them. In DNA, the CDR3 is TGCAGTGCTGATTACCTTAACTCCTCGGGGGAGCAGTACTTC. It translates to CSADYLNSSGEQYF.

This chain links TRBV20-1 with TRBJ2-5, with 7 bases aligning to TRBD2. The CDR3 is made up of 15 amino acids. Germline-derived CDR1 and CDR2 are DFQATT and SNEGSKA (reference sequence). Losses at the gene ends were 0 bases for V and 4 bases for J; bases not matched to a gene: 8. CDR3 sequence (DNA): TGCAGTGCTAGAGATCACGGGCGGGGGATAGAGACCCAGTACTTC. Protein: CSARDHGRGIETQYF.

The sample holds a few counts of this clonotype. V and J are TRBV20-1 and TRBJ1-6; the match to TRBD1 covers 8 bases. Germline lookup yields CDR1 DFQATT and CDR2 SNEGSKA (reference sequence). V lost 0 bases and J lost 10; bases outside the gene matches: 8. The CDR3 consists of 15 residues. The CDR3 bases are TGCAGTGCTAGAGATCCCCAGGGGGCACGGTCACCCCTCCACTTT. Amino acid sequence: CSARDPQGARSPLHF.

The chain combines TRBV30 with TRBJ1-2, with D unresolved. The germline V gene has CDR1 GTSNPN and CDR2 SVGIG (reference sequence). The CDR3 consists of 14 residues. Trimming pared 0 bases from V and 2 bases from J, leaving 10 bases between. The chain's CDR3 is CAWSVDRHNYGYTF. CDR3 sequence (DNA): TGTGCCTGGAGTGTGGATAGGCACAACTATGGCTACACCTTC.

This clonotype was detected only a few times. The chain employs TRBV7-6 and TRBJ2-7; either TRBD1 or TRBD2 may fit D (6 bases each). CDR3 length: 15 residues. Per germline, CDR1 SGHVS and CDR2 FNYEAQ. V lost 5 bases, J lost 3 bases, and 17 bases lay in between. CDR3: CASSAGTRGGYEQYF. In nucleotides, the CDR3 is TGTGCCAGCAGCGCTGGGACACGGGGAGGCTACGAGCAGTACTTC. The whole variable domain, filled in from reference TRBV7-6 and TRBJ2-7, reads GAGVSQSPRYKVTKRGQDVALRCDPISGHVSLYWYRQALGQGPEFLTYFNYEAQQDKSGLPNDRFSAERPEGSISTLTIQRTEQRDSAMYRCASSAGTRGGYEQYFGPGTRLTVT.

The rearrangement joins TRBV6-2 or TRBV6-3 to TRBJ2-3, with 7 nucleotides matching TRBD2. Germline loops: CDR1 MNHEY, CDR2 SVGEGT. Losses at the gene ends were 6 bases for V and 6 bases for J; bases not matched to a gene: 3. This CDR3 has 12 residues. CDR3 bases: TGTGCCAGCAGGACTAGCATGGATACGCAGTATTTT. Its translation is CASRTSMDTQYF.

The chain links TRBV13 to TRBJ2-5, with D possibly matching TRBD2 (5 bases). The V and J ends lost 4 bases and 0 bases respectively, with 9 bases between them. Germline V gene sequence: CDR1 PRHDT, CDR2 FYEKMQ (reference sequence). The CDR3 has 14 residues. This chain's CDR3 is CASSSSGHQETQYF. In DNA, the CDR3 is TGTGCCAGCAGCTCAAGCGGACACCAAGAGACCCAGTACTTC.

The J gene is TRBJ2-3, the V gene TRBV7-8; 14 nucleotides line up with TRBD2. CDR3 length equals 17 residues. Germline V gene lookup returns CDR1 SGHVS and CDR2 FQNEAQ. The trim removed 4 bases at V and 13 bases at J, leaving 16 bases unmatched. The CDR3: CASSSIPGTSGGSREYF. The CDR3, as DNA: TGTGCCAGCAGCTCCATCCCCGGGACTAGCGGGGGTAGTAGGGAGTATTTT. The full variable domain, its missing parts supplied by reference TRBV7-8 and TRBJ2-3, is GAGVSQSPRYKVAKRGQDVALRCDPISGHVSLFWYQQALGQGPEFLTYFQNEAQLDKSGLPSDRFFAERPEGSVSTLKIQRTQQEDSAVYLCASSSIPGTSGGSREYFGPGTRLTVL.

This clonotype was seen a handful of times. The rearrangement joins TRBV10-3 to TRBJ2-3; TRBD2 matches at 10 bases. Germline CDR1 is ENHRY and CDR2 is SYGVKD. The CDR3 loop spans 17 amino acids. After removal of 0 bases from V and 4 bases from J, the junction contained 7 bases not matched to a gene. The CDR3 coding sequence is TGTGCCATCAGTGAGTCTAGCCTAGCGGGAGTGGCAGATACGCAGTATTTT. Protein: CAISESSLAGVADTQYF.

The chain carries TRBV4-2 and TRBJ1-2; 7 nucleotides agree with TRBD1. Germline CDR1 reads LGHNA; CDR2 reads YNFKEQ. The CDR3 extends over 17 amino acids. The V gene end was trimmed by 3 bases and the J gene end by 6 bases; junction bases not matched to a gene: 16. The CDR3 loop is CASSHRTSGGQADGYTF. DNA of the CDR3: TGTGCCAGCAGCCACCGAACATCGGGAGGACAGGCTGATGGCTACACCTTC.

This clonotype was observed a handful of times. At one of its ends the junction is not consistent with the germline gene, which may arise from a read error. V and J are TRBV12-3 or TRBV12-4 and TRBJ2-1; D gene uncertain. This CDR3 region has 14 residues. CDR3 coding DNA: TGTGCCAGCAGTTTAGCGAAGGGCTACGATGAGCAGTTCTTC. Protein: CASSLAKGYDEQFF.